The next 24 T cell receptor beta chains were all read from a single sample in a study of Ad26.COV2.S vaccination and SARS-CoV-2 variants. Regarding treatment: over 15 received Ad26.COV2.S at low or high dose, single or two shots; five or six received placebo; per-sample allocation not given. Samples analyzed were those drawn on day 63 after the first vaccine or placebo injection. Assay: immunoSEQ multiplex PCR; the TCRdb copy retains only in-frame clones and omits some. The repertoire consists of 360,000 or so clones, with about 88% occurring once and the leading ten covering about 2%. The sample here was peripheral blood, taken in a trial of Ad26.COV2.S vaccine versus placebo. The receptor source for this set is a person aged 18-60 years who received the Ad26.COV2.S COVID-19 vaccine or a placebo.

This clone was observed a few times. The chain carries TRBV2 and TRBJ1-4; D is perhaps TRBD1 (5 bases). CDR3 length: 15 residues. V was cut by 7 bases and J by 5 bases, with 17 bases left in between. Germline loops: CDR1 SNHLY, CDR2 FYNNEI. In nucleotides, the CDR3 is TGTGCCAGCACCCGGTCCCGGGACCTGAATGAAAAACTGTTTTTT. This sequence encodes CASTRSRDLNEKLFF.

The rearrangement links TRBV30 to TRBJ1-2, with D possibly matching TRBD1 (5 bases). CDR1 GTSNPN and CDR2 SVGIG come from the germline V gene (reference sequence). This CDR3 region has 14 residues. Trimming pared 2 bases from V and 8 bases from J, leaving 18 bases between. Here the CDR3 reads CAWSRMTATRGYTF. The CDR3 DNA reads TGTGCCTGGAGTCGCATGACAGCTACGCGAGGCTACACCTTC.

Comment on this clone: At the DNA level, this CDR3 is encoded by other sequences in the same sample as well. The chain is built from TRBV2 and TRBJ2-7; D not certain. The V gene lost 2 bases and the J gene lost 2 bases, with 4 bases spanning the gap. The germline V gene encodes CDR1 SNHLY and CDR2 FYNNEI. The CDR3 spans 12 residues. CDR3 protein: CASSELAYEQYF. CDR3 coding DNA: TGTGCCAGCAGTGAACTGGCCTACGAGCAGTACTTC.

The rearrangement links TRBV6-2 or TRBV6-3 to TRBJ2-7; D gene unclear. V gave up 6 bases and J gave up 0 bases, with 15 bases separating them. Germline V gives CDR1 MNHEY, CDR2 SVGEGT. The CDR3 is made up of 15 amino acids. Here the CDR3 DNA reads TGTGCCAGCAGCGGTTCTAGGCGTAGCTCCTACGAGCAGTACTTC. Protein: CASSGSRRSSYEQYF.

V gene TRBV9 combines with J gene TRBJ1-6, with 8 bases aligning to TRBD1. The CDR3 contains 15 residues. The V segment lost 4 bases and the J segment 9 bases; nucleotides outside the gene matches: 9. The germline CDR1 and CDR2 sequences are SGDLS and YYNGEE. The CDR3 nucleotides are TGTGCCAGCAGCACCTCAGGGGGCGCGGGTTCACCCCTCCACTTT. This codes for CASSTSGGAGSPLHF.

The V call is TRBV5-1, the J call TRBJ2-1, with TRBD1 matching 11 bases. V lost 2 bases to trimming and J lost 8 bases; unmatched junction nucleotides: 6. Germline CDR1 reads SGHRS; CDR2 reads YFSETQ. The CDR3 is 15 residues long. DNA of the CDR3: TGCGCCAGCAGCTTCCGGGACAGGGGGGGCCATGAGCAGTTCTTC. Amino acid sequence: CASSFRDRGGHEQFF. Combining the CDR3 with reference TRBV5-1 and TRBJ2-1 gives the whole variable domain KAGVTQTPRYLIKTRGQQVTLSCSPISGHRSVSWYQQTPGQGLQFLFEYFSETQRNKGNFPGRFSGRQFSNSRSEMNVSTLELGDSALYLCASSFRDRGGHEQFFGPGTRLTVL.

This clone was observed a single time. The V call is TRBV4-1, the J call TRBJ2-3, with 9 bases matching TRBD2. V was clipped by 1 base and J by 4 bases; unmatched bases: 6. There are 16 residues in the CDR3. In germline, CDR1 is MGHRA, CDR2 YSYEKL. The CDR3 DNA reads TGCGCCAGCAGCCAAGGGGTAGCGGGGGCCCCAGATACGCAGTATTTT. This translates into CASSQGVAGAPDTQYF.

This clone occurred a few times. The chain links TRBV30 to TRBJ1-3; no definite D call. V was pared by 8 bases and J by 0 bases, with 14 bases between. CDR3 size: 14 residues. The germline gives CDR1 GTSNPN, CDR2 SVGIG (reference sequence). In nucleotides, the CDR3 is TGTGCCGGAGGACCGGACCACTCTGGAAACACCATATATTTT. Translated: CAGGPDHSGNTIYF.

This chain links TRBV25-1 with TRBJ2-1; unclear D gene. Germline values: CDR1 MGHDK, CDR2 SYGVNS. Trimming removed 6 bases from V and 0 bases from J, with 0 bases in between. The CDR3 loop spans 11 amino acids. The CDR3 sequence is CASSSYNEQFF. The CDR3 DNA reads TGTGCCAGCAGCTCCTACAATGAGCAGTTCTTC.

The chain carries TRBV5-4 and TRBJ2-3; D is perhaps TRBD1 or TRBD2 (5 bases each). This CDR3 comprises 15 residues. Germline V gene sequence: CDR1 SGHNT, CDR2 YYREEE (reference sequence). V gave up 4 bases and J gave up 4 bases, with 16 bases separating them. The CDR3 here is CASSRGYQGSDTQYF. DNA for the CDR3: TGTGCCAGCAGCCGGGGCTATCAGGGTTCAGATACGCAGTATTTT.

The chain has TRBV9 and TRBJ1-6; D uncertain. Trimming stripped 0 bases from V and 10 bases from J, with 14 bases between. This CDR3 is built from 15 residues. Germline V gene lookup returns CDR1 SGDLS and CDR2 YYNGEE. CDR3 residues: CASSVGGSLGSPLHF. CDR3 bases: TGTGCCAGCAGCGTAGGAGGTAGCCTGGGGTCACCCCTCCACTTT.

The V gene is TRBV7-3, the J gene TRBJ2-2, with D possibly being TRBD1 or TRBD2 (6 bases each). This CDR3 spans 14 amino acids. Germline V lookup: CDR1 SGHTA, CDR2 FQGTGA. V was clipped by 2 bases and J by 7 bases, with 11 bases between them. The CDR3 loop is CASSLQEGDGELFF. CDR3 sequence (DNA): TGTGCCAGCAGCTTACAGGAGGGGGACGGGGAGCTGTTTTTT.

The chain's CDR3 is CASSYDGNEKLFF. CDR3 sequence (DNA): TGTGCCAGCAGTTACGACGGTAATGAAAAACTGTTTTTT. J is TRBJ1-4 and V is TRBV6-6; D remains ambiguous. The germline V gene has CDR1 MNHNY and CDR2 SVGAGI (reference sequence). This CDR3 spans 13 amino acids. Between the trimmed V and J ends, which lost 2 bases and 4 bases, there was a span of 5 bases.

The chain is built from TRBV9 and TRBJ1-5; D unclear. Looked up from germline, CDR1 is SGDLS and CDR2 is YYNGEE. Trimming shortened V by 4 bases and J by 6 bases, and 17 bases separated the two germline ends. CDR3 size: 15 residues. In DNA, the CDR3 is TGTGCCAGCAGCCCCCGCGTTGGTACGGGTCAGCCCCAGCATTTT. It specifies CASSPRVGTGQPQHF.

The chain has TRBV4-3 and TRBJ2-3; no clear D gene. The germline CDR1 and CDR2 sequences are LGHNA and YSLEER. The CDR3 is made up of 16 amino acids. Trimming took 2 bases from V and 0 from J, leaving 12 bases between them. The CDR3 DNA reads as TGCGCCAGCAGCCAAAATCCAGCGCCTAGCACAGATACGCAGTATTTT. Protein sequence: CASSQNPAPSTDTQYF.

This chain uses TRBV15 with TRBJ1-4, with D unresolved. Trimming shortened V by 1 base and J by 3 bases, and 12 bases separated the two germline ends. Per the germline V gene, CDR1 is LNHNV and CDR2 is YYDKDF (reference sequence). The CDR3 contains 16 residues. CDR3 protein: CATSRGEGMPNEKLFF. In DNA, the CDR3 is TGTGCCACCAGCAGAGGAGAGGGTATGCCTAATGAAAAACTGTTTTTT.

Of note for this clone: A much more abundant neighbour one base away suggests this may be a read error. The chain links TRBV5-6 to TRBJ2-1, with D hard to call. V was cut by 0 bases and J by 5 bases, with 0 bases left in between. This CDR3 has 11 residues. Germline V lookup: CDR1 SGHDT, CDR2 YYEEEE. CDR3 loop: CASSLDNEQFF. As DNA, the CDR3 is TGTGCCAGCAGCTTGGACAATGAGCAGTTCTTC.

This clone was seen only once. The chain combines TRBV5-6 with TRBJ2-7, with D unresolved. Trimming removed 4 bases at V and 0 bases at J, with 11 bases between. The V gene's germline CDR1 is SGHDT and CDR2 YYEEEE. The CDR3 is made up of 14 amino acids. The CDR3 DNA reads TGTGCCAGCAGCCCCACTCCTAGCTCCTACGAGCAGTACTTC. Amino acid sequence: CASSPTPSSYEQYF. The complete variable domain, with remaining parts taken from reference TRBV5-6 and TRBJ2-7, reads DAGVTQSPTHLIKTRGQQVTLRCSPKSGHDTVSWYQQALGQGPQFIFQYYEEEERQRGNFPDRFSGHQFPNYSSELNVNALLLGDSALYLCASSPTPSSYEQYFGPGTRLTVT.

The J gene is TRBJ1-3, the V gene TRBV7-8; D call uncertain. This CDR3 contains 17 residues. The V end lost 0 bases, the J end lost 2 bases, and 14 bases lay between the germline ends. Germline V CDR1 and CDR2: SGHVS, FQNEAQ. Here the CDR3 reads CASSLARVRAAGNTIYF. For the CDR3, the DNA is TGTGCCAGCAGCTTAGCGCGGGTTAGGGCAGCTGGAAACACCATATATTTT.

The chain uses TRBV2 and TRBJ2-3; the D gene is possibly TRBD2 (6 bases). V was clipped by 4 bases and J by 2 bases, with 10 bases between them. The germline gives CDR1 SNHLY, CDR2 FYNNEI. The CDR3 is made up of 14 amino acids. The CDR3 sequence: CASSGREVTDTQYF. CDR3 DNA: TGTGCCAGCAGTGGGAGGGAGGTCACAGATACGCAGTATTTT.

The chain has TRBV6-2 or TRBV6-3 and TRBJ2-7; the match to TRBD2 covers 13 bases. CDR1 MNHEY and CDR2 SVGEGT come from the germline V gene. The CDR3 spans 16 residues. V was clipped by 5 bases and J by 9 bases; unmatched bases: 13. CDR3 loop: CASSPFSGLAGTRQYF. The DNA for the CDR3 is TGTGCCAGCAGTCCCTTCTCGGGACTAGCGGGAACCCGGCAGTACTTC.

CDR3 residues: CASSAPGTSGRETQYF. DNA of the CDR3: TGTGCCAGCAGTGCCCCCGGGACTAGCGGGAGGGAGACCCAGTACTTC. This chain links TRBV28 with TRBJ2-5, with 15 bases fitting TRBD2. With 5 bases clipped from V and 5 bases from J, the junction kept 6 bases outside the gene matches. CDR3 length equals 16 residues. Germline CDR1 MDHEN, CDR2 SYDVKM. Based on the CDR3 plus reference TRBV28 and TRBJ2-5, the full variable domain is DVKVTQSSRYLVKRTGEKVFLECVQDMDHENMFWYRQDPGLGLRLIYFSYDVKMKEKGDIPEGYSVSREKKERFSLILESASTNQTSMYLCASSAPGTSGRETQYFGPGTRLLVL.

This chain connects TRBV5-8 to TRBJ1-6; D gene unclear. The germline V gene encodes CDR1 SGHTS and CDR2 YDEGEE. This CDR3 contains 14 residues. V lost 0 bases and J lost 5, with 6 bases in between. The CDR3 spells CASSLGPNNSPLHF. DNA for the CDR3: TGTGCCAGCAGCTTGGGACCTAATAATTCACCCCTCCACTTT.

The chain joins TRBV5-6 to TRBJ2-7; possibly TRBD2 for D (5 bases). V was trimmed by 2 bases and J by 10 bases, leaving 19 bases between them. CDR1 is SGHDT, CDR2 YYEEEE, per germline. This CDR3 spans 14 amino acids. In DNA form, the CDR3 reads TGTGCCAGCAGCTTTCCTAGCTTATCTACGAAACAGTACTTC. Translated, it gives CASSFPSLSTKQYF.